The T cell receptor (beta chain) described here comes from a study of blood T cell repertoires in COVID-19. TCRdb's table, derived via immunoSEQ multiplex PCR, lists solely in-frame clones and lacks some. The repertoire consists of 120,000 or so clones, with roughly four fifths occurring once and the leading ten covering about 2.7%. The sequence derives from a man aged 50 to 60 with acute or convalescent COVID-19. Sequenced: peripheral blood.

The CDR3 nucleotides are TGTGCCAGCCGGCGGGCGGTGAACACCGGGGAGCTGTTTTTT. It encodes CASRRAVNTGELFF. The chain joins TRBV14 to TRBJ2-2; TRBD2 is a possible D gene (5 bases). Germline-derived CDR1 and CDR2 are SGHDN and FVKESK. This CDR3 is built from 14 residues. V was shortened by 8 bases and J by 1 base, with 11 bases between the two germline ends. Full variable domain (missing parts from reference TRBV14 and TRBJ2-2): EAGVTQFPSHSVIEKGQTVTLRCDPISGHDNLYWYRRVMGKEIKFLLHFVKESKQDESGMPNNRFLAERTGGTYSTLKVQPAELEDSGVYFCASRRAVNTGELFFGEGSRLTVL.